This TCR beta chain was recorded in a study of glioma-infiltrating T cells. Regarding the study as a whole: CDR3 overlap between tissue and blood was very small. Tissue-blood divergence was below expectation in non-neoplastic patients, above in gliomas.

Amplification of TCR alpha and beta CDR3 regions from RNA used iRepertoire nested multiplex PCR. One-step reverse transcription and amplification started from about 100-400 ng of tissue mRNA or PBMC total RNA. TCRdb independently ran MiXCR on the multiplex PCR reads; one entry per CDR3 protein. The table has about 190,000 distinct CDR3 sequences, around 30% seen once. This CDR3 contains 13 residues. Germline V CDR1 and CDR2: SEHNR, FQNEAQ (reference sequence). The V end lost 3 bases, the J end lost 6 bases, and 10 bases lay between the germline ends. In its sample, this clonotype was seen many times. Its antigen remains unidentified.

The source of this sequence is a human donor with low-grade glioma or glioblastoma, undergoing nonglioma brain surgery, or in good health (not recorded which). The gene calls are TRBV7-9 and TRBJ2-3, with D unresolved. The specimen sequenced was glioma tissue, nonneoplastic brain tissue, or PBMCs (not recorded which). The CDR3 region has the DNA TGTGCCAGCAGCTTTAACAGCCAGGATACGCAGTATTTT. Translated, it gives CASSFNSQDTQYF.